The sequence of this TCR beta chain was determined in a study of CXCR3-negative and CXCR3-positive naive CD8 T cells. Study outcomes and limitations: Memory, not naive, CXCR3-negative and CXCR3-positive cells differed in TRBV-TRBJ usage. Diversity ran similarly high across both naive subsets but far lower in memory CD8+ cells. A higher hydrophobicity marked the TRB CDR3s of CXCR3-positive naive cells versus CXCR3-negative naive cells.

The naive CD8+ gate required CD45RO-CCR7+CD27+CD95- phenotype. The authors prepared UMI-labeled TRB cDNA libraries by 5' RACE. TCRdb reprocessed the 5' RACE reads and reports one entry per CDR3 protein, with no DNA. Found here are more than 80,000 distinct CDR3 sequences; the top ten clones hold more than 0.35%. Of note for this clonotype: No antigen is known for it.

Sequenced material: naive CXCR3+ CD8+ T cells from blood. Subset given: CD45RO-CCR7+CD27+CD95- naive CD8+ T cells expressing CXCR3 (TNR3+). The clonotype comes from a human donor in good health. Some clones in this sample may be carry-over from other donors' samples.

This CDR3 is CASSDRDRSYEQYF. The V gene is TRBV7-9, the J gene TRBJ2-7; TCRdb lists TRBD1, though no DNA is available to test this call. The CDR3 has 14 residues. Germline V lookup: CDR1 SEHNR, CDR2 FQNEAQ (reference sequence). Using reference TRBV7-9 and TRBJ2-7 for the parts outside the CDR3, the full variable domain is DTGVSQNPRHKITKRGQNVTFRCDPISEHNRLYWYRQTLGQGPEFLTYFQNEAQLEKSRLLSDRFSAERPKGSFSTLEIQRTEQGDSAMYLCASSDRDRSYEQYFGPGTRLTVT.